This TCR beta chain appears in the sequencing data of a study of blood T cell repertoires in COVID-19. The wider study: From the United States, Italy and Spain came samples of acute and convalescent COVID-19. PBMCs, B-cell-depleted T cells, or T cells were the source of the cDNA or gDNA that made up the material.

Study processing details: Estimation of nucleated cell counts was performed using reference gene primer amplification. The data were produced by immunoSEQ multiplex PCR, yet TCRdb's version contains in-frame clones alone and is incomplete. Clone size and V and J calls were adopted from that table, with D and trimming inferred from the DNA. The table includes around 100,000 clones, roughly 80% detected once. The CDR3 extends over 15 amino acids. From germline, CDR1 is MNHNY and CDR2 SVGAGI (reference sequence). Trimming took 7 bases from V and 6 from J; bases not matched to a gene: 10. The specimen sequenced was peripheral blood. The chain joins TRBV6-6 to TRBJ2-2; TRBD1 agrees at 8 bases. The TCR sequence derives from a woman of 80 years or more with active or convalescent COVID-19. The CDR3 loop reads CASNPGQGNSGELFF. The CDR3 coding sequence is TGTGCCAGCAACCCCGGACAGGGTAACTCCGGGGAGCTGTTTTTT.